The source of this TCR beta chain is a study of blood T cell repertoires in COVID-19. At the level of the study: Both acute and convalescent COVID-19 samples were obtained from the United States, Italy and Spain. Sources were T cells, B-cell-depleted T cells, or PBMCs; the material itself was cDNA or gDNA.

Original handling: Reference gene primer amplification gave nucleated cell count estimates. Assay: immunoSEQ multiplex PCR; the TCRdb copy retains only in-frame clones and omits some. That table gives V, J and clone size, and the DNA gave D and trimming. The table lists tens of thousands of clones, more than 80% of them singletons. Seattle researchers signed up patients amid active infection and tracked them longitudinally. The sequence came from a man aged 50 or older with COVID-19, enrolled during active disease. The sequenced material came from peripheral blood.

The CDR3 sequence is CAWSLLDRDHTEAFF. The CDR3 coding sequence is TGTGCCTGGAGTCTCCTGGACAGGGACCACACTGAAGCTTTCTTT. The gene calls are TRBV30 and TRBJ1-1; 8 positions match TRBD1. The CDR3 sequence is 15 residues long. V gave up 2 bases and J gave up 3 bases; unmatched junction bases: 8. Germline-derived CDR1 and CDR2 are GTSNPN and SVGIG (reference sequence).